Listed here are 3 T cell receptor beta chains from one sample, sequenced in a study of technical replicates of blood from a few donors. The table came from immunoSEQ multiplex PCR; TCRdb's copy has only in-frame clones and leaves some out. The table has approximately 52,000 clones, roughly nine tenths seen once; the top ten hold around 4.2%. Specimen: PBMCs. The receptors originated from a human donor in good health. Some clones in this sample may be carry-over from other donors' samples.

The chain couples TRBV5-5 to TRBJ1-4, with 12 bases that match TRBD1. V was clipped by 5 bases and J by 10 bases; unmatched bases: 9. The CDR3 is made up of 15 amino acids. Germline V CDR1 and CDR2: SGHKS, YYEKEE (reference sequence). This CDR3 is CASRGQGAINGKLFF. The CDR3 DNA reads TGTGCCAGCAGGGGACAGGGGGCGATTAACGGAAAACTGTTTTTT.

This chain uses TRBV2 with TRBJ1-6; maybe TRBD1 (5 bases). Deletions cut 0 bases from V and 5 bases from J, with 8 bases between. Germline V gene data show CDR1 as SNHLY and CDR2 as FYNNEI. This CDR3 has 15 residues. The CDR3 nucleotides read TGTGCCAGCAGTGAAGCGACAGAAAATAATTCACCCCTCCACTTT. It translates to CASSEATENNSPLHF.

J is TRBJ2-7 and V is TRBV10-2; 10 nucleotides agree with TRBD1. CDR3 length equals 15 residues. Per the germline V gene, CDR1 is WSHSY and CDR2 is SAAADI. Losses at the gene ends were 3 bases for V and 3 bases for J; bases not matched to a gene: 5. CDR3 bases: TGCGCCAGCAGTGATGGGACAGGGGCCTTCTACGAGCAGTACTTC. Its protein is CASSDGTGAFYEQYF.